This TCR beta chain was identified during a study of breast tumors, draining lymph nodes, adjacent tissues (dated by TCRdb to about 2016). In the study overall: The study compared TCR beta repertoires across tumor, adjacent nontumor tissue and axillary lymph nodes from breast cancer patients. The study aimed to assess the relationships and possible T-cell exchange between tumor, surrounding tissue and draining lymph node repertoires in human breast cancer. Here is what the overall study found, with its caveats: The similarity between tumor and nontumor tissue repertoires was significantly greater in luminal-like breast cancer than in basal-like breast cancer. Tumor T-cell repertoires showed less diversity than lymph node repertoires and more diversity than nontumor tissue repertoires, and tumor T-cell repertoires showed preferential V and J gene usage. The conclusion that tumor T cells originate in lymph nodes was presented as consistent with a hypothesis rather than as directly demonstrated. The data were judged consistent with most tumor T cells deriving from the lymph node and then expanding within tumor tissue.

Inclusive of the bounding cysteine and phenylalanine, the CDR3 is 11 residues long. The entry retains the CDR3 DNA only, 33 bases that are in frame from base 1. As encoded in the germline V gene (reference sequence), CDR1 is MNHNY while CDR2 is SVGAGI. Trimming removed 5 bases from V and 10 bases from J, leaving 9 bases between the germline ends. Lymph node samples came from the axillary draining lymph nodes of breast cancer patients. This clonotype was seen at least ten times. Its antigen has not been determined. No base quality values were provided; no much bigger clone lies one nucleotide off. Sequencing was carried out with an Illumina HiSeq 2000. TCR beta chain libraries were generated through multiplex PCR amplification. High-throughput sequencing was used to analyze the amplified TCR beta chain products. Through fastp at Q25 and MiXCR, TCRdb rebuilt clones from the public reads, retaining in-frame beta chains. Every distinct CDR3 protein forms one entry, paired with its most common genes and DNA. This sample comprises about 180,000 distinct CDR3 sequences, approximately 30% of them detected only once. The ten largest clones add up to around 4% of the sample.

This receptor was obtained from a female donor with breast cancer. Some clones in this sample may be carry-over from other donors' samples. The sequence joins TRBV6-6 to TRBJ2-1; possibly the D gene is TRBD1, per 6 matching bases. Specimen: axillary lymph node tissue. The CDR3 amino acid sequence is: CASSRGWEQFF. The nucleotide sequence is TGTGCCAGCAGTAGGGGGTGGGAGCAGTTCTTC.